The present entry profiles one T cell receptor beta chain with its context. V was clipped by 3 bases and J by 0 bases, with 9 bases between them. The germline V gene encodes CDR1 ENHRY and CDR2 SYGVKD. This CDR3 contains 16 residues. The record originates from a study of blood T cell repertoires in COVID-19. Study summary: The study drew acute and convalescent COVID-19 samples from the United States, Italy and Spain. PBMCs, B-cell-depleted T cells, or T cells were the source of the cDNA or gDNA that made up the material.

Under the authors' procedure: The authors estimated nucleated cell counts from reference gene primer amplification. The method was immunoSEQ multiplex PCR; TCRdb's version includes in-frame clones alone and lacks a portion of them. V, J and clone size were drawn from that table, and D and trimming were deduced from the DNA. Of approximately 30,000 clones in the sample, roughly 90% were seen once. The TCR was taken from a human donor in a cohort sampled during active COVID-19. V is TRBV10-3 and J is TRBJ2-6; the D is unclear. The sequencing sample was made of peripheral blood. CDR3 DNA sequence: TGTGCCATCAGTGAACTGTTTACCTCTGGGGCCAACGTCCTGACTTTC. Protein sequence: CAISELFTSGANVLTF.